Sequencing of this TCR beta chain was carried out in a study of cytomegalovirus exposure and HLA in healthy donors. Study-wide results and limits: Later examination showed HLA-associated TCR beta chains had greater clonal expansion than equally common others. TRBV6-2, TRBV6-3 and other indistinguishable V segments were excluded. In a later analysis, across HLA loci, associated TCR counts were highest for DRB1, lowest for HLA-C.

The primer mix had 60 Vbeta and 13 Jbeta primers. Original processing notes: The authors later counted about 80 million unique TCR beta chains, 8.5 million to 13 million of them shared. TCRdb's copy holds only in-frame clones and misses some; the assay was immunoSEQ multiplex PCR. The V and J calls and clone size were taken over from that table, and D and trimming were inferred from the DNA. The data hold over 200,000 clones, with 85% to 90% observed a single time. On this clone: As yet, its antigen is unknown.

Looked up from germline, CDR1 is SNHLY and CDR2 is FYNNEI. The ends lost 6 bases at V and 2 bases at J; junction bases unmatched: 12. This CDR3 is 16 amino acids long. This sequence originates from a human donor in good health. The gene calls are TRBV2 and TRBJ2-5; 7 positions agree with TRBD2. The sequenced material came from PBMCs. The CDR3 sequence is CASSGRRASGQETQYF. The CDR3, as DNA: TGTGCCAGCAGCGGACGGAGGGCTAGCGGACAAGAGACCCAGTACTTC.